The 16 T cell receptor beta chains listed next were all sequenced from one sample in a study of cytomegalovirus exposure and HLA in healthy donors. The table came from immunoSEQ multiplex PCR; TCRdb's copy has only in-frame clones and leaves some out. The repertoire holds about 120,000 clones, with roughly 88% as singletons. Sample: PBMCs. The receptors come from a woman in her late teens or twenties in good health and CMV-seropositive.

The V gene is TRBV5-4, the J gene TRBJ2-3; D may be TRBD2 (5 bases). The germline gives CDR1 SGHNT, CDR2 YYREEE (reference sequence). V was cut by 3 bases and J by 1 base, with 12 bases left in between. CDR3 length: 15 residues. The CDR3 is CASSSGYSGTDTQYF. Here the CDR3 DNA reads TGTGCCAGCAGCTCCGGATATAGCGGCACAGATACGCAGTATTTT.

This rearrangement joins TRBV6-1 to TRBJ1-2; 7 nucleotides match TRBD1. Germline values: CDR1 MNHNS, CDR2 SASEGT. Unmatched junction bases numbered 6, after V lost 4 bases and J lost 4 bases. This CDR3 region has 14 residues. The CDR3 region has the DNA TGTGCCAGCAGTGGGGGACAGACCTTCTATGGCTACACCTTC. Translated, it gives CASSGGQTFYGYTF.

The chain has TRBV9 and TRBJ2-5; TRBD2 matches at 8 bases. The CDR3 spans 14 residues. V trimming: 5 bases; J trimming: 5 bases; junction bases outside the gene matches: 8. The germline V gene has CDR1 SGDLS and CDR2 YYNGEE. The CDR3 coding sequence is TGTGCCAGCAGTACTGGACTAGCCTGGGAGACCCAGTACTTC. This sequence encodes CASSTGLAWETQYF.

The gene calls are TRBV27 and TRBJ1-4; D remains ambiguous. The CDR3 covers 17 residues. Germline values: CDR1 MNHEY, CDR2 SMNVEV (reference sequence). V lost 3 bases and J lost 6, with 20 bases in between. The CDR3 nucleotides read TGTGCCAGCAGTTTTAATACTCCCCGGGGTCCGGATGAAAAACTGTTTTTT. Residues: CASSFNTPRGPDEKLFF.

V is TRBV7-8 and J is TRBJ1-5; 7 positions match TRBD1. V lost 6 bases, J lost 2 bases, and 7 bases stayed unmatched. The CDR3 has 15 residues. Looked up from germline, CDR1 is SGHVS and CDR2 is FQNEAQ. CDR3 DNA sequence: TGTGCCAGCAGTTACACAGGGGCGCGCAATCAGCCCCAGCATTTT. This translates into CASSYTGARNQPQHF.

The chain joins TRBV4-1 to TRBJ1-1; D ambiguous. This CDR3 spans 15 amino acids. CDR1 is MGHRA and CDR2 is YSYEKL in the germline V gene. Trimming pared 0 bases from V and 1 base from J, leaving 9 bases between. The CDR3, as DNA: TGCGCCAGCAGCCAAGATCCAGGCCGGAACACTGAAGCTTTCTTT. It codes for CASSQDPGRNTEAFF.

The rearrangement joins TRBV4-2 to TRBJ1-1; unclear D gene. Trimming took 1 base from V and 0 from J, leaving 6 bases between them. The CDR3 consists of 14 residues. Germline CDR1 reads LGHNA; CDR2 reads YNFKEQ. CDR3 nucleotides: TGTGCCAGCAGCCAAGCAACTATGAACACTGAAGCTTTCTTT. Its translation is CASSQATMNTEAFF.

The DNA of the CDR3 is TGCCAATTCACCACGGATTCACCCCTCCACTTT. Protein: CQFTTDSPLHF. This sequence joins TRBV20-1 and TRBJ1-6; D gene uncertain. The CDR3 runs to 11 residues. Germline V CDR1 and CDR2: DFQATT, SNEGSKA (reference sequence).

This chain connects TRBV30 to TRBJ1-4; 7 positions agree with TRBD1. Germline V lookup: CDR1 GTSNPN, CDR2 SVGIG (reference sequence). Trimming took 3 bases from V and 5 from J; bases not matched to a gene: 9. The CDR3 consists of 15 residues. CDR3 region: CAWSAKGAPNEKLFF. The CDR3 coding sequence is TGTGCCTGGAGCGCCAAGGGGGCGCCGAATGAAAAACTGTTTTTT.

The V and J genes are TRBV6-1 and TRBJ2-1, with D uncertain. This CDR3 contains 15 residues. V lost 1 base, J lost 2 bases, and 9 bases lay in between. CDR1 and CDR2 (germline): MNHNS, SASEGT. The DNA of the CDR3 is TGTGCCAGCAGTGAAGATCGACAAACCTACAATGAGCAGTTCTTC. The encoded protein is CASSEDRQTYNEQFF.

The CDR3 DNA is TGTGCCAGCAGCTTAGTGACGGGGGGGCGAGGAAACATTCAGTACTTC. Its protein is CASSLVTGGRGNIQYF. V is TRBV7-8 and J is TRBJ2-4, with 8 nucleotides matching TRBD2. J gave up 6 bases and V 1 base, and 8 bases lay outside the gene matches. CDR3 length: 16 residues. Germline values: CDR1 SGHVS, CDR2 FQNEAQ.

CDR3 in amino acids: CASSGLANTEAFF. Written as DNA, the CDR3 is TGCGCCAGCAGCGGCCTCGCGAACACTGAAGCTTTCTTT. The J gene is TRBJ1-1, the V gene TRBV4-1; D not resolved. The CDR3 consists of 13 residues. Deletions cut 5 bases from V and 1 base from J, with 8 bases between. The V gene's germline CDR1 is MGHRA and CDR2 YSYEKL.

The gene calls are TRBV7-9 and TRBJ2-6, with TRBD1 matching over 8 bases. The CDR3 covers 19 residues. Germline CDR1 and CDR2: SEHNR and FQNEAQ (reference sequence). V was clipped by 5 bases and J by 0 bases; unmatched bases: 12. The CDR3 region is CASSLTGQGAPSGANVLTF. The CDR3 DNA reads TGTGCCAGCAGCCTAACGGGGCAGGGGGCACCCTCTGGGGCCAACGTCCTGACTTTC.

This clone has just a few counts. The conserved phenylalanine or tryptophan is not found at the CDR3 terminus, so this likely reflects a read error. It is unclear where the CDR3 begins or ends on the DNA, so no DNA is shown, and the CDR3 is as TCRdb lists it. This chain links TRBV27 with TRBJ1-2; the listed D gene, TRBD1, was not tested against the DNA. The CDR3 length is 11 residues, termini included. Germline assignment: CDR1 MNHEY and CDR2 SMNVEV (reference sequence). The CDR3 spells CASSLSAGGIL.

This chain connects TRBV18 to TRBJ1-2; D is possibly TRBD1 (6 bases). Germline V CDR1 and CDR2: KGHSH, LQKENI. The CDR3 sequence is 16 residues long. V was pared by 3 bases and J by 8 bases, with 22 bases between. CDR3 in DNA: TGTGCCAGCTCACCGAATGGGGGCAGCCCGAGAGAGGGCTACACCTTC. This sequence encodes CASSPNGGSPREGYTF.

This clone was observed a handful of times. The chain joins TRBV5-1 to TRBJ1-2, with a weak D call TRBD1 (6 bases). CDR1 and CDR2 from the germline V gene are SGHRS and YFSETQ. The V and J ends lost 0 bases and 2 bases respectively, with 11 bases between them. The CDR3 spans 15 residues. CDR3 sequence (DNA): TGCGCCAGCAGCTTGGCCGCAGGGGTGAACTATGGCTACACCTTC. Translating gives CASSLAAGVNYGYTF. The entire variable domain, with the rest obtained from reference TRBV5-1 and TRBJ1-2, is as follows: KAGVTQTPRYLIKTRGQQVTLSCSPISGHRSVSWYQQTPGQGLQFLFEYFSETQRNKGNFPGRFSGRQFSNSRSEMNVSTLELGDSALYLCASSLAAGVNYGYTFGSGTRLTVV.